This T cell receptor (beta chain) stems from a study of blood T cell repertoires in COVID-19. Study in general: There were acute and convalescent COVID-19 samples, and they came from the United States, Italy and Spain. T cells, B-cell-depleted T cells, or PBMCs provided the cDNA or gDNA that served as material.

Under the authors' procedure: Amplification of reference gene primers was used by the study to estimate nucleated cell counts. The protocol was immunoSEQ multiplex PCR, while the TCRdb copy is restricted to in-frame clones and leaves out a portion. The D gene and trimming were derived from the DNA, and the V and J assignments and clone size from that table. Here the sample spans about 48,000 clones, around 85% being singletons. Trimming cost V 9 bases and J 1 base, with 14 bases left between them. This CDR3 has 14 amino acids. The germline CDR1 and CDR2 sequences are LNHDA and SQIVND (reference sequence).

The V call is TRBV19, the J call TRBJ2-3; D might be TRBD1 (5 bases). Sequencing input: peripheral blood. The source of this sequence is a woman of 80 years or more with acute or convalescent COVID-19. In nucleotides, the CDR3 is TGTGCCAGCGGCCCCCAGGGTGGCACAGATACGCAGTATTTT. Translation gives CASGPQGGTDTQYF. Variable domain in full (rest from reference TRBV19 and TRBJ2-3): DGGITQSPKYLFRKEGQNVTLSCEQNLNHDAMYWYRQDPGQGLRLIYYSQIVNDFQKGDIAEGYSVSREKKESFPLTVTSAQKNPTAFYLCASGPQGGTDTQYFGPGTRLTVL.